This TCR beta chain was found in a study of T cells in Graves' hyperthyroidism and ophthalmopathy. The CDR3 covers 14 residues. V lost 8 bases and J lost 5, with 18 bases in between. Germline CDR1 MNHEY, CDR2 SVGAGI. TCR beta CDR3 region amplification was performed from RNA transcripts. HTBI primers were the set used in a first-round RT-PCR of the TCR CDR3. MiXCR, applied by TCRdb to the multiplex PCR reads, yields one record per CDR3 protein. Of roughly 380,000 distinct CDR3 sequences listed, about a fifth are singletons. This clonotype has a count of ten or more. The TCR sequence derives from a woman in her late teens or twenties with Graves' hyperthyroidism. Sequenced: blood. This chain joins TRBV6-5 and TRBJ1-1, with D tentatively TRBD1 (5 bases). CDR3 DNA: TGTGCCAGCGATCCGGGAGGGGAGGGAACTGAAGCTTTCTTT. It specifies CASDPGGEGTEAFF.